This T cell receptor (beta chain) was recovered during a study of blood T cell repertoires in COVID-19. In the original workflow: Reference gene primer amplification gave nucleated cell count estimates. The assay was immunoSEQ multiplex PCR, and TCRdb's table has in-frame clones only and misses some. That table furnishes V, J and clone size, whereas the DNA furnished D and trimming. This sample carries hundreds of thousands of clones, roughly 89% of them seen once, and the ten largest clones take over 4%. The germline V and J ends were trimmed by 7 bases and 6 bases, with 19 bases remaining between them. The CDR3 contains 14 residues. CDR1 and CDR2 (germline): MNHEY, SVGAGI.

The V gene is TRBV6-5, the J gene TRBJ2-7; possibly TRBD1 for D (5 bases). The sequence derives from a woman aged 30 to 39 who had recovered from COVID-19. The sequencing sample was made of PBMCs or T cells enriched from blood (not recorded which). The CDR3 nucleotides are TGTGCCAGCATTTTGAGGCAGGGATCTGCCGAGCAGTACTTC. Its translation: CASILRQGSAEQYF.